These 7 T cell receptor beta chains were sequenced from one sample in a study of cytomegalovirus exposure and HLA in healthy donors. Primers for the PCR totalled 60 Vbeta and 13 Jbeta. Method: immunoSEQ multiplex PCR; TCRdb's copy keeps in-frame clones and lacks some. Seen in this sample are 150,000 to 200,000 clones; the ten most common clones hold approximately 6.9%. The specimen sequenced was PBMCs. The receptors shown here come from a man aged 25-45 years in good health and CMV-seronegative.

The genes are TRBV7-9 and TRBJ1-3, with D possibly matching TRBD1 (5 bases). V lost 5 bases, J lost 0 bases, and 14 bases lay in between. There are 16 residues in the CDR3. Looked up from germline, CDR1 is SEHNR and CDR2 is FQNEAQ (reference sequence). CDR3 bases: TGTGCCAGCAGCCCAGACCTGGACACCTCTGGAAACACCATATATTTT. Protein sequence: CASSPDLDTSGNTIYF.

The V gene is TRBV7-8, the J gene TRBJ1-5; D is possibly TRBD1 (5 bases). Trimming cost V 2 bases and J 2 bases, with 10 bases left between them. CDR3 size: 15 residues. Germline CDR1 SGHVS, CDR2 FQNEAQ. The CDR3 bases are TGTGCCAGCAGCTTAATGGGGCAGGGCAATCAGCCCCAGCATTTT. This gives the protein CASSLMGQGNQPQHF.

The genes are TRBV7-9 and TRBJ2-5; 8 bases map to TRBD1. The CDR3 runs to 14 residues. The ends lost 4 bases at V and 5 bases at J; junction bases unmatched: 6. From germline, CDR1 is SEHNR and CDR2 FQNEAQ (reference sequence). The CDR3 coding sequence is TGTGCCAGCAGCTGGACAGGGCGTTCGGAGACCCAGTACTTC. The encoded protein is CASSWTGRSETQYF.

The gene calls are TRBV28 and TRBJ1-5; TRBD1 agrees at 11 bases. V lost 2 bases, J lost 5 bases, and 8 bases stayed unmatched. This CDR3 is built from 17 residues. CDR1 is MDHEN and CDR2 is SYDVKM in the germline V gene. This chain's CDR3 is CASSLAGQGARDQPQHF. The CDR3 DNA reads as TGTGCCAGCAGTTTAGCCGGACAGGGGGCTAGGGATCAGCCCCAGCATTTT.

The J gene is TRBJ2-7, the V gene TRBV11-2; 10 bases match TRBD2. Germline V CDR1 and CDR2: SGHAT, FQNNGV. The trim removed 3 bases at V and 2 bases at J, leaving 13 bases unmatched. The CDR3 consists of 18 residues. The CDR3 nucleotides read TGTGCCAGCAGCTTGGCAGATCCGGGACTAGCGTATCCCTACGAGCAGTACTTC. Amino acids: CASSLADPGLAYPYEQYF.

The rearrangement joins TRBV11-2 to TRBJ2-7; TRBD2 aligns across 7 bases. V dropped 2 bases and J dropped 0; count of bases not matched to a gene: 7. CDR3 length equals 16 residues. From germline, CDR1 is SGHAT and CDR2 FQNNGV. The chain's CDR3 is CASSLRDYQTSYEQYF. CDR3 DNA: TGTGCCAGCAGCTTAAGGGACTACCAAACCTCCTACGAGCAGTACTTC. The complete variable domain, with remaining parts taken from reference TRBV11-2 and TRBJ2-7, reads EAGVAQSPRYKIIEKRQSVAFWCNPISGHATLYWYQQILGQGPKLLIQFQNNGVVDDSQLPKDRFSAERLKGVDSTLKIQPAKLEDSAVYLCASSLRDYQTSYEQYFGPGTRLTVT.

This chain's CDR3 is CASSQDTLTSPSRGYTF. In nucleotides, the CDR3 is TGTGCCAGCAGCCAAGATACCTTGACAAGTCCCAGCAGGGGCTACACCTTC. V usage is TRBV14 and J usage is TRBJ1-2, with D unresolved. Germline CDR1 SGHDN, CDR2 FVKESK. The CDR3 contains 17 residues. Trimming took off 0 bases at V and 8 bases at J, with 22 bases between the two ends.